One and the same sample provided the 27 T cell receptor beta chains below, sequenced in a study of molecular identifiers for immune sequencing clone quantification. TCRdb independently ran MiXCR on the PCR reads; one entry per CDR3 protein. The sample consists of under 600,000 distinct CDR3 sequences, about 21% of them appearing once. The sequencing input was naive CD8+ T cells from blood, with Jurkat cell RNA spiked in. Subset defined: FACS-sorted CD8+CD4-CCR7+CD45RA+ naive T cells. These receptors all stem from a human donor in good health. Some libraries in this study had Jurkat cell RNA spiked in.

This clonotype was counted at least ten times. The chain links TRBV12-3 or TRBV12-4 to TRBJ2-3; D is undetermined. Trimming stripped 6 bases from V and 4 bases from J, with 8 bases between. This CDR3 region has 12 residues. CDR3 protein: CASSFSADTQYF. The CDR3 DNA is TGTGCCAGCAGCTTTTCTGCAGATACGCAGTATTTT.

The chain joins TRBV5-6 to TRBJ2-2; D is uncertain. The germline CDR1 and CDR2 sequences are SGHDT and YYEEEE. This CDR3 is built from 13 residues. Trimming cost V 2 bases and J 9 bases, with 11 bases left between them. The CDR3 region is CASSFKGIRELFF. DNA of the CDR3: TGTGCCAGCAGCTTCAAAGGCATCCGGGAGCTGTTTTTT.

This clonotype has at least ten counts. The chain couples TRBV4-2 to TRBJ2-7, with a tentative D call TRBD1 (5 bases). The germline V gene encodes CDR1 LGHNA and CDR2 YNFKEQ. Deletions cut 4 bases from V and 0 bases from J, with 16 bases between. The CDR3 loop spans 16 amino acids. The chain's CDR3 is CASSPETDLASYEQYF. Here the CDR3 DNA reads TGTGCCAGCAGCCCCGAGACAGATCTCGCCTCCTACGAGCAGTACTTC.

There are many counts of this clonotype. J is TRBJ2-3 and V is TRBV11-2; D is unclear. V lost 4 bases, J lost 2 bases, and 10 bases lay in between. This CDR3 has 14 residues. In germline, CDR1 is SGHAT, CDR2 FQNNGV. CDR3 bases: TGTGCCAGCAGCTGGGTACGCGCCACAGATACGCAGTATTTT. Amino acids: CASSWVRATDTQYF.

This clonotype was recorded many times. J is TRBJ1-1 and V is TRBV7-6; TRBD1 might be the D (6 bases). Germline V CDR1 and CDR2: SGHVS, FNYEAQ. Trimming stripped 2 bases from V and 7 bases from J, with 11 bases between. The CDR3 spans 13 residues. The CDR3 bases are TGTGCCAGCAGCTTACCCCCAGGGGATGAAGCTTTCTTT. Translated, it gives CASSLPPGDEAFF.

This chain uses TRBV24-1 with TRBJ1-1, with D tentatively TRBD1 (6 bases). V was shortened by 9 bases and J by 3 bases, with 16 bases between the two germline ends. The CDR3 sequence is 14 residues long. Germline CDR1 is KGHDR and CDR2 is SFDVKD. CDR3 bases: TGTGCCACCGAGGGGGGATCATCGCACACTGAAGCTTTCTTT. The encoded protein is CATEGGSSHTEAFF.

On this clonotype itself: A junction boundary mismatches the germline segment, possibly from a read error. V and J are TRBV29-1 and TRBJ2-3; 9 bases line up with TRBD2. The CDR3 contains 14 residues. CDR1 is SQVTM and CDR2 is ANQGSEA in the germline V gene. CDR3 sequence: CSVDPSGATDTRYF. In DNA form, the CDR3 reads TGCAGCGTTGATCCTAGCGGGGCCACAGATACGCGGTATTTT.

The V and J genes are TRBV7-2 and TRBJ2-5; maybe TRBD1 (5 bases). The CDR3 is 17 amino acids. Per the germline V gene, CDR1 is SGHTA and CDR2 is FQGNSA. The germline V and J ends were trimmed by 5 bases and 0 bases, with 19 bases remaining between them. CDR3 residues: CASSPLFLAGYQETQYF. The CDR3 DNA reads TGTGCCAGCAGCCCCCTTTTTTTGGCAGGGTACCAAGAGACCCAGTACTTC.

This clonotype was counted at least ten times. This chain uses TRBV7-9 with TRBJ2-7; TRBD1 might be the D (5 bases). The CDR3 totals 14 residues. The V end was cut by 7 bases, the J end by 2 bases, with 15 bases between. CDR1 is SEHNR, CDR2 FQNEAQ, per germline (reference sequence). DNA of the CDR3: TGTGCCAGCAACGATGGGGCTGGGGCCTACGAGCAGTACTTC. It codes for CASNDGAGAYEQYF.

The chain couples TRBV19 to TRBJ2-7; D possibly uses TRBD1 or TRBD2 (5 bases each). CDR3 length: 11 residues. CDR1 LNHDA and CDR2 SQIVND come from the germline V gene (reference sequence). V lost 9 bases to trimming and J lost 7 bases, with 13 bases between them. This chain's CDR3 is CASQGPFEQYF. The CDR3 DNA sequence: TGTGCCAGCCAGGGACCTTTTGAGCAGTACTTC. The full variable domain, with the rest looked up from reference TRBV19 and TRBJ2-7, is DGGITQSPKYLFRKEGQNVTLSCEQNLNHDAMYWYRQDPGQGLRLIYYSQIVNDFQKGDIAEGYSVSREKKESFPLTVTSAQKNPTAFYLCASQGPFEQYFGPGTRLTVT.

This clonotype was counted a few times. This rearrangement joins TRBV6-1 to TRBJ2-1; D is perhaps TRBD1 (5 bases). The V end was cut by 1 base, the J end by 4 bases, with 14 bases between. This CDR3 region has 16 residues. Germline V gene lookup returns CDR1 MNHNS and CDR2 SASEGT. CDR3 nucleotide sequence: TGTGCCAGCAGTGAAGTTTGGCAGGGAAGTTACAATGAGCAGTTCTTC. Residues: CASSEVWQGSYNEQFF.

The table lists this clonotype with many counts. V is TRBV20-1 and J is TRBJ2-3, with D possibly matching TRBD2 (6 bases). CDR3 size: 15 residues. The V end was cut by 0 bases, the J end by 7 bases, with 17 bases between. Germline assignment: CDR1 DFQATT and CDR2 SNEGSKA (reference sequence). The chain's CDR3 is CSARDDRGTLYTQYF. DNA of the CDR3: TGCAGTGCTAGAGATGATCGCGGGACTCTCTATACGCAGTATTTT.

This sequence joins TRBV27 and TRBJ1-5; a possible D gene is TRBD1 (6 bases). V was trimmed by 3 bases and J by 7 bases, leaving 16 bases between them. CDR1 is MNHEY and CDR2 is SMNVEV in the germline V gene (reference sequence). The CDR3 consists of 15 residues. CDR3 sequence (DNA): TGTGCCAGCAGTTTTGTTGGGGGGGCAGGACAGCCCCAGCATTTT. Translating it yields CASSFVGGAGQPQHF.

This clonotype was detected many times. The V gene is TRBV20-1, the J gene TRBJ1-5; D uncertain. Germline V gene lookup returns CDR1 DFQATT and CDR2 SNEGSKA (reference sequence). The V end was cut by 6 bases, the J end by 0 bases, with 12 bases between. The CDR3 runs to 14 residues. CDR3 region: CSASGIYSNQPQHF. CDR3 in DNA: TGCAGTGCAAGCGGGATTTATAGCAATCAGCCCCAGCATTTT.

There are a few counts of this clonotype. The chain links TRBV20-1 to TRBJ2-7; possible D gene TRBD2, 7 bases. Trimming cost V 7 bases and J 0 bases, with 13 bases left between them. The CDR3 runs 13 residues. Germline lookup yields CDR1 DFQATT and CDR2 SNEGSKA (reference sequence). CDR3 DNA: TGCAGTGTCCCGGGGGGCCCCTCCTACGAGCAGTACTTC. Protein: CSVPGGPSYEQYF.

This clonotype has at least ten counts. V and J are TRBV20-1 and TRBJ2-1; D is undetermined. The CDR3 is 15 residues long. The V end was cut by 4 bases, the J end by 4 bases, with 17 bases between. Germline V CDR1 and CDR2: DFQATT, SNEGSKA (reference sequence). The CDR3 coding sequence is TGCAGTGCTATCCCGGTGAGCGACTTATACAATGAGCAGTTCTTC. This translates into CSAIPVSDLYNEQFF.

The chain combines TRBV4-3 with TRBJ2-4, with D possibly being TRBD2 (5 bases). Trimming pared 0 bases from V and 0 bases from J, leaving 12 bases between. The germline V gene has CDR1 LGHNA and CDR2 YSLEER. CDR3 length: 17 residues. CDR3 protein: CASSQDIREGAKNIQYF. CDR3 nucleotide sequence: TGCGCCAGCAGCCAAGATATCCGCGAGGGAGCCAAAAACATTCAGTACTTC.

This clonotype was seen many times. J is TRBJ2-7 and V is TRBV28; D remains unclear. CDR1 and CDR2 from the germline V gene are MDHEN and SYDVKM. The CDR3 spans 14 residues. Deletions cut 2 bases from V and 2 bases from J, with 10 bases between. Written as DNA, the CDR3 is TGTGCCAGCAGTTTAGGTCTTAAGCCCTACGAGCAGTACTTC. It codes for CASSLGLKPYEQYF.

Comment on this clonotype: The junction departs from the called germline gene at one end, perhaps through a read error. V usage is TRBV4-3 and J usage is TRBJ1-4; D is possibly TRBD1 (5 bases). The CDR3 is 17 amino acids. Germline CDR1 reads LGHNA; CDR2 reads YSLEER. The CDR3, as DNA: TGCGCCAGCAGCCAAGATCGGGGGGTTAGGACTAATGGAAAACTGTTTTTT. Translating gives CASSQDRGVRTNGKLFF.

This clonotype came up many times. J is TRBJ2-3 and V is TRBV29-1, with D perhaps matching TRBD2 (5 bases). CDR1 and CDR2 (germline): SQVTM, ANQGSEA. V lost 1 base and J lost 6, with 20 bases in between. CDR3 size: 16 residues. CDR3 DNA sequence: TGCAGCGTTGAAGGGATCAGTACCCCCTCGGGGGATACGCAGTATTTT. Protein sequence: CSVEGISTPSGDTQYF.

This clonotype was recorded at least ten times. The V gene is TRBV5-8, the J gene TRBJ2-7; a weak D match, TRBD1 (5 bases). This CDR3 region has 14 residues. CDR1 is SGHTS, CDR2 YDEGEE, per germline. The V end lost 0 bases, the J end lost 5 bases, and 12 bases lay between the germline ends. CDR3 sequence reads: CASSLAGSGNEQYF. The CDR3 DNA follows: TGTGCCAGCAGCTTGGCAGGGTCGGGCAACGAGCAGTACTTC.

This clonotype was seen a handful of times. The chain carries TRBV5-6 and TRBJ1-4; 11 bases fit TRBD1. Germline V gene sequence: CDR1 SGHDT, CDR2 YYEEEE. The CDR3 runs 15 residues. After removal of 4 bases from V and 14 bases from J, the junction contained 13 bases not matched to a gene. CDR3 in DNA: TGTGCCAGCAGCGCTCGAGGGACAGGGGGGTCTCATCTGTTTTTT. This sequence encodes CASSARGTGGSHLFF.

This clonotype has just a few counts. The genes are TRBV11-2 and TRBJ2-1; 8 nucleotides agree with TRBD2. The V gene's germline CDR1 is SGHAT and CDR2 FQNNGV. V was pared by 5 bases and J by 2 bases, with 5 bases of the junction left unmatched. This CDR3 has 15 residues. The CDR3, as DNA: TGTGCCAGCAGCCCCCCCGGGGGGGCCTACAATGAGCAGTTCTTC. It specifies CASSPPGGAYNEQFF.

In regard to this clonotype: This could be a read error, since a much larger clone is one nucleotide away. The chain combines TRBV4-1 with TRBJ2-5, with unresolved D. CDR3 size: 17 residues. Germline-derived CDR1 and CDR2 are MGHRA and YSYEKL. V was shortened by 1 base and J by 4 bases, with 19 bases between the two germline ends. CDR3 in DNA: TGCGCCAGCAGCCAAGGGTCCGGGTCGGGCTTCCGAGAGACCCAGTACTTC. Its translation: CASSQGSGSGFRETQYF.

Here the CDR3 DNA reads TGCAGTGCGAGGGACTTCCAGAACACCGGGGAGCTGTTTTTT. Translation gives CSARDFQNTGELFF. V gene TRBV20-1 combines with J gene TRBJ2-2; D perhaps matches TRBD2 (6 bases). Germline V lookup: CDR1 DFQATT, CDR2 SNEGSKA (reference sequence). The ends were cut back, 6 bases at V and 1 base at J, with 12 bases in the middle. This CDR3 comprises 14 residues.

This clonotype was counted ten times or more. The chain joins TRBV2 to TRBJ1-1, with TRBD1 matching over 9 bases. J was trimmed by 7 bases and V by 2 bases; bases with no gene match: 11. The length of the CDR3 is 16 residues. Germline V gene lookup returns CDR1 SNHLY and CDR2 FYNNEI. CDR3 nucleotide sequence: TGTGCCAGCAGTGAAAAAAGTTATGGGACAGGGATTGAAGCTTTCTTT. It yields the protein CASSEKSYGTGIEAFF.

There are many counts of this clonotype. This chain links TRBV7-9 with TRBJ2-3, with D perhaps TRBD1 or TRBD2 (5 bases each). V lost 4 bases, J lost 0 bases, and 14 bases lay in between. The CDR3 loop spans 16 amino acids. Germline assignment: CDR1 SEHNR and CDR2 FQNEAQ (reference sequence). The CDR3 nucleotides are TGTGCCAGCAGCTCGACCGGGACGGAGAGCACAGATACGCAGTATTTT. Translation: CASSSTGTESTDTQYF.